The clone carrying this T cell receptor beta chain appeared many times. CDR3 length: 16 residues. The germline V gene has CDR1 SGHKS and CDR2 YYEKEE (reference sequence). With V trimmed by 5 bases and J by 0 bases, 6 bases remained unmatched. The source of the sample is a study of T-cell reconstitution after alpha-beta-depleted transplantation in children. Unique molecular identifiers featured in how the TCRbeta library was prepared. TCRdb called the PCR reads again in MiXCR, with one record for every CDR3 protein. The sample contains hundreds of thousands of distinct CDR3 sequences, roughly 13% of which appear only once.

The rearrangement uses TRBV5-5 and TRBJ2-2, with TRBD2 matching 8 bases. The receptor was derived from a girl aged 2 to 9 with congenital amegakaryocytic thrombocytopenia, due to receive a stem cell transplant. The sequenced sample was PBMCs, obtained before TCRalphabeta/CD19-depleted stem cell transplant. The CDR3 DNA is TGTGCCAGCAGTTACTTAGCGGGAACGAACACCGGGGAGCTGTTTTTT. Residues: CASSYLAGTNTGELFF.